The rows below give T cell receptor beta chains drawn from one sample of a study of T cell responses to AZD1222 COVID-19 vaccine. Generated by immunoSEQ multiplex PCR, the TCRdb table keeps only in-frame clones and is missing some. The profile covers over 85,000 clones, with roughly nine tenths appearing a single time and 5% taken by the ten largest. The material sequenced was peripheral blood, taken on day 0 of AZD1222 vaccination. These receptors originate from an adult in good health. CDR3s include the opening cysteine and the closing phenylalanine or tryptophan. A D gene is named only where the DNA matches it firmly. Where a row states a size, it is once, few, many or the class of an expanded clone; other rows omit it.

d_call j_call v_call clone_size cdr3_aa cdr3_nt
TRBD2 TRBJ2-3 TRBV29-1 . CSGAGAGGYTDTQYF TGCAGCGGAGCCGGAGCGGGAGGGTACACAGATACGCAGTATTTT
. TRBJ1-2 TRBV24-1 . CATSTRHQQNDGYTF TGTGCCACCAGTACGAGACACCAACAAAACGATGGCTACACCTTC
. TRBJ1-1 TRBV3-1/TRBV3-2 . CASSQEYGGRNTEAFF TGTGCCAGCAGCCAAGAATACGGCGGACGGAACACTGAAGCTTTCTTT
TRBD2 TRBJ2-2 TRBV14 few CASSQEGTTNTGELFF TGTGCCAGCAGCCAAGAGGGGACTACTAACACCGGGGAGCTGTTTTTT
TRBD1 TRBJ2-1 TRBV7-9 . CASSPTGEVYNEQFF TGTGCCAGCAGCCCGACAGGGGAAGTATACAATGAGCAGTTCTTC
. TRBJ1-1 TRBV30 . CAWSPRRSEAFF TGTGCCTGGAGCCCCAGGCGCTCTGAAGCTTTCTTT
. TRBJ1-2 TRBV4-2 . CASSQDLAGGAGYGYTF TGTGCCAGCAGCCAAGATCTTGCGGGGGGCGCCGGCTATGGCTACACCTTC
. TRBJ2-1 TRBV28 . CASSPAALEQFF TGTGCCAGCAGCCCGGCGGCCCTTGAGCAGTTCTTC
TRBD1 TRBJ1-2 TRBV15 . CATSREKTGVSGYTF TGTGCCACCAGCAGAGAAAAGACAGGGGTTAGTGGCTACACCTTC
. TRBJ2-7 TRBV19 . CASSTTGPSYEQYF TGTGCCAGTAGTACAACGGGGCCCTCCTACGAGCAGTACTTC
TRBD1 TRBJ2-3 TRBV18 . CASSLWTGSATSTDTQYF TGTGCCAGCTCCCTTTGGACAGGCTCAGCGACTAGCACAGATACGCAGTATTTT
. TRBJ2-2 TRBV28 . CASGIRKTGELFF TGTGCCAGCGGCATTCGGAAGACCGGGGAGCTGTTTTTT
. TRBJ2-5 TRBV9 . CASSVEPWETQYF TGTGCCAGCAGCGTAGAGCCTTGGGAGACCCAGTACTTC
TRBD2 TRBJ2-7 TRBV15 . CATSRDLAGLAGDEQYF TGTGCCACCAGCAGAGATCTAGCCGGTCTAGCGGGAGACGAGCAGTACTTC
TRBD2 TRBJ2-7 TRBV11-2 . CASSRGGNSYEQYF TGTGCCAGCAGCCGGGGGGGGAACTCCTACGAGCAGTACTTC
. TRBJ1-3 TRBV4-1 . CASRDLVGHAGNTIYF TGCGCCAGCAGAGATCTGGTGGGGCACGCTGGAAACACCATATATTTT
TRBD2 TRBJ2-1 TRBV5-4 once CASSQLAGSSYNEQFF TGTGCCAGCAGCCAATTAGCGGGATCATCCTACAATGAGCAGTTCTTC
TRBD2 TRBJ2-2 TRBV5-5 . CASSLTSGQNTGELFF TGTGCCAGCAGCTTGACTAGCGGGCAGAACACCGGGGAGCTGTTTTTT
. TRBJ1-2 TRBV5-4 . CASSLAGTHGYTF TGTGCCAGCAGCTTAGCCGGGACGCATGGCTACACCTTC
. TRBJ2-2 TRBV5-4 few CASSSEPDTGELFF TGTGCCAGCAGCTCGGAGCCGGACACCGGGGAGCTGTTTTTT
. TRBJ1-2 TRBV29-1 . CSVATPLEDGYTF TGCAGCGTTGCGACACCTCTAGAGGATGGCTACACCTTC
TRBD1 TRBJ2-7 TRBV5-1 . CASRERGQGGEQYF TGCGCCAGCCGGGAGAGGGGACAGGGTGGCGAGCAGTACTTC
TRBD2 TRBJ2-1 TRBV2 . CASSELRLAADSYNEQFF TGTGCCAGCAGTGAACTGAGACTAGCGGCGGACTCCTACAATGAGCAGTTCTTC
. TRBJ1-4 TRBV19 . CASSRTRAEDEKLFF TGTGCCAGCAGTAGGACGAGGGCTGAGGATGAAAAACTGTTTTTT
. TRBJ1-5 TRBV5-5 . CASSLRTNQPQHF TGTGCCAGCAGCTTAAGGACGAATCAGCCCCAGCATTTT
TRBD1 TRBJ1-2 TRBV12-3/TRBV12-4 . CASRGDSPYGYTF TGTGCCAGCAGAGGGGACAGCCCCTATGGCTACACCTTC
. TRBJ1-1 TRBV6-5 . CASRPDRLNTEAFF TGTGCCAGCAGACCGGACAGACTGAACACTGAAGCTTTCTTT
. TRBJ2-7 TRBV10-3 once CAISGQGGGYEQYF TGTGCCATCAGTGGGCAGGGAGGGGGCTACGAGCAGTACTTC
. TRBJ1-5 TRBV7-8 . CASSLAGVSSQPQHF TGTGCCAGCAGCTTAGCGGGGGTATCCAGTCAGCCCCAGCATTTT
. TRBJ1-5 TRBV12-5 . CASGCHDPPQHF TGTGCTAGTGGTTGCCACGACCCGCCCCAGCATTTT
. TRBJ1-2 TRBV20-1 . CSAPFSNYTF TGCAGTGCCCCATTCTCGAACTACACCTTC
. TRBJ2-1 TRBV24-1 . CATSDPSSFYNEQFF TGTGCCACCAGTGATCCGTCTAGCTTCTACAATGAGCAGTTCTTC
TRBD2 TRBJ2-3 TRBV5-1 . CASSSPGLAVTDTQYF TGCGCCAGCAGCTCCCCCGGACTAGCGGTCACAGATACGCAGTATTTT
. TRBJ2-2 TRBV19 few CASSSGDWNGELFF TGTGCCAGTAGTAGTGGGGATTGGAACGGGGAGCTGTTTTTT
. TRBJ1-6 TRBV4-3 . CASSQGGNHNSPLHF TGCGCCAGCAGCCAAGGGGGGAATCATAATTCACCCCTCCACTTT
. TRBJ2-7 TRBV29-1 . CSVGPGSYEQYF TGCAGCGTTGGTCCGGGCTCCTACGAGCAGTACTTC
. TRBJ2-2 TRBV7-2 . CASSLENTGELFF TGTGCCAGCAGCTTAGAGAATACCGGGGAGCTGTTTTTT
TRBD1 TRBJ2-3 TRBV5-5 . CASSGQGAGDTQYF TGTGCCAGCAGCGGACAGGGGGCGGGAGATACGCAGTATTTT
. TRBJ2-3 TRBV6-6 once CASTYYGENTDTQYF TGTGCCAGCACCTACTATGGGGAGAACACAGATACGCAGTATTTT
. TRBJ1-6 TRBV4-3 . CASSQDPTGGNSPLHF TGCGCCAGCAGCCAAGATCCCACAGGCGGTAATTCACCCCTCCACTTT
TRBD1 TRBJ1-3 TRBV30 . CAWRSRGVSGNTIYF TGTGCCTGGAGGAGCAGGGGGGTCTCTGGAAACACCATATATTTT
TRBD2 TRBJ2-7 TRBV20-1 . CSASLLAGSSYEQYF TGCAGTGCTAGTCTGTTAGCGGGGAGCTCCTACGAGCAGTACTTC
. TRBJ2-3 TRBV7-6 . CASSSLLSGQTDTQYF TGTGCCAGCAGCTCCCTGTTGTCCGGGCAAACAGATACGCAGTATTTT
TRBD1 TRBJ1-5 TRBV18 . CASSTGASNSNQPQHF TGTGCCAGCTCGACAGGGGCATCCAATAGCAATCAGCCCCAGCATTTT
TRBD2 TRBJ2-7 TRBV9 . CASSVSMGLAGAEQYF TGTGCCAGCAGCGTCTCCATGGGACTAGCGGGCGCCGAGCAGTACTTC
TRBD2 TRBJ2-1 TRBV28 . CASRLGLAGEQFF TGTGCCAGCAGACTCGGACTAGCGGGTGAGCAGTTCTTC
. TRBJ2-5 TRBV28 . CASSLFDGRRETQYF TGTGCCAGCAGTTTATTCGACGGTAGAAGAGAGACCCAGTACTTC
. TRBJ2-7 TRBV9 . CASIPGYEQYF TGTGCCAGCATCCCCGGATACGAGCAGTACTTC
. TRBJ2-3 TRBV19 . CASRNRATSTDTQYF TGTGCCAGTAGGAACCGGGCCACTAGCACAGATACGCAGTATTTT
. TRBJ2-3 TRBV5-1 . CASSLDSSTDTQYF TGCGCCAGCAGCCTGGACAGTAGCACAGATACGCAGTATTTT
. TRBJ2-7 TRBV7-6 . CASSLRLGGTYEQYF TGTGCCAGCAGCCTACGGTTGGGGGGTACCTACGAGCAGTACTTC
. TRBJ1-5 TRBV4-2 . CASSQVADDQPQHF TGTGCCAGCAGCCAAGTGGCAGATGATCAGCCCCAGCATTTT
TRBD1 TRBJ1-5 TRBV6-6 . CASRPDRGMDQPQHF TGTGCCAGCAGACCCGACAGGGGGATGGATCAGCCCCAGCATTTT
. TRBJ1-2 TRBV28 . CASSLPPNYGYTF TGTGCCAGCAGTCTCCCCCCCAACTATGGCTACACCTTC
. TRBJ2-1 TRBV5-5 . CASSPLGSNEQFF TGTGCCAGCAGCCCCTTGGGGAGCAATGAGCAGTTCTTC